This passage covers 20 T cell receptor beta chains from one sample sequenced in a study of T cell changes during pregnancy in multiple sclerosis. Only in-frame clones appear in the TCRdb table, and some are missing; sequencing was by immunoSEQ multiplex PCR. Here the sample spans 45,000 to 70,000 clones, 80% to 95% being singletons. The sample consisted of peripheral blood, taken in the third trimester of pregnancy. The receptors stem from a female donor in good health, enrolled as a control in a pregnancy study.

This chain links TRBV11-3 with TRBJ2-2; D remains ambiguous. Germline V gene sequence: CDR1 SGHNT, CDR2 YENEEA. CDR3 length: 12 amino acids. Trimming left V 4 bases short and J 5 bases short, with 5 bases between. CDR3 nucleotide sequence: TGTGCCAGCAGCTCCAGAACCGGGGAGCTGTTTTTT. Protein product: CASSSRTGELFF.

The chain combines TRBV7-3 with TRBJ2-1, with D tentatively TRBD2 (5 bases). This CDR3 has 15 amino acids. The V gene's germline CDR1 is SGHTA and CDR2 FQGTGA. Trimming left V 3 bases short and J 4 bases short, with 13 bases between. The CDR3, as DNA: TGTGCCAGCAGCTTGAGCGGAGCCAGATACAATGAGCAGTTCTTC. Its protein is CASSLSGARYNEQFF. Using reference TRBV7-3 and TRBJ2-1 for the parts outside the CDR3, the full variable domain is GAGVSQTPSNKVTEKGKYVELRCDPISGHTALYWYRQSLGQGPEFLIYFQGTGAADDSGLPNDRFFAVRPEGSVSTLKIQRTERGDSAVYLCASSLSGARYNEQFFGPGTRLTVL.

The genes are TRBV7-3 and TRBJ2-3; unclear D gene. The CDR3 extends over 14 amino acids. Trimming removed 1 base from V and 3 bases from J, with 8 bases in between. CDR1 SGHTA and CDR2 FQGTGA come from the germline V gene. CDR3 sequence reads: CASSLSGGTDTQYF. The CDR3 DNA follows: TGTGCCAGCAGCTTAAGCGGTGGGACAGATACGCAGTATTTT.

The rearrangement joins TRBV19 to TRBJ1-1; tentative D call: TRBD1 (6 bases). The CDR3 is made up of 16 amino acids. V shed 7 bases and J shed 10 bases, with 28 bases lying between them. Germline V gives CDR1 LNHDA, CDR2 SQIVND (reference sequence). CDR3 protein: CASTVSFTGKVNGAFF. The CDR3 nucleotides are TGTGCCAGTACCGTGAGTTTTACAGGGAAAGTGAACGGAGCTTTCTTT. Full variable domain (rest looked up from reference TRBV19 and TRBJ1-1): DGGITQSPKYLFRKEGQNVTLSCEQNLNHDAMYWYRQDPGQGLRLIYYSQIVNDFQKGDIAEGYSVSREKKESFPLTVTSAQKNPTAFYLCASTVSFTGKVNGAFFGQGTRLTVV.

Only one count was recorded for this clone. V gene TRBV6-5 combines with J gene TRBJ1-2; D call uncertain. Germline values: CDR1 MNHEY, CDR2 SVGAGI. This CDR3 region has 13 residues. V was clipped by 2 bases and J by 8 bases, with 12 bases between them. The CDR3 region is CASSYSGRSGYTF. Written as DNA, the CDR3 is TGTGCCAGCAGTTACAGCGGCAGATCCGGCTACACCTTC.

J is TRBJ2-7 and V is TRBV2; D may be TRBD2 (6 bases). The CDR3 loop spans 14 amino acids. V was pared by 6 bases and J by 1 base, with 13 bases between. Germline V CDR1 and CDR2: SNHLY, FYNNEI. CDR3 sequence reads: CASSPGLLSYEQYF. CDR3 coding DNA: TGTGCCAGCAGCCCGGGACTGCTATCCTACGAGCAGTACTTC.

This chain connects TRBV4-3 to TRBJ2-7, with 13 positions matching TRBD2. The CDR3 consists of 15 residues. The germline V gene has CDR1 LGHNA and CDR2 YSLEER. V was clipped by 0 bases and J by 7 bases; unmatched bases: 3. The CDR3: CASSQETSGGREQYF. The CDR3 DNA is TGCGCCAGCAGCCAAGAGACTAGCGGGGGGAGGGAGCAGTACTTC.

The chain employs TRBV7-2 and TRBJ2-3, with a weak D call TRBD1 (5 bases). The ends were cut back, 2 bases at V and 5 bases at J, with 14 bases in the middle. The CDR3 consists of 15 residues. CDR1 is SGHTA and CDR2 is FQGNSA in the germline V gene. The CDR3: CASSLYFRAKDTQYF. Here the CDR3 DNA reads TGTGCCAGCAGCTTATATTTCAGGGCCAAAGATACGCAGTATTTT. The full variable domain, in which reference TRBV7-2 and TRBJ2-3 provide the parts outside the CDR3, is GAGVSQSPSNKVTEKGKDVELRCDPISGHTALYWYRQSLGQGLEFLIYFQGNSAPDKSGLPSDRFSAERTGGSVSTLTIQRTQQEDSAVYLCASSLYFRAKDTQYFGPGTRLTVL.

This clone was seen a handful of times. The chain carries TRBV25-1 and TRBJ1-1; weak D call: TRBD1 (6 bases). Germline-derived CDR1 and CDR2 are MGHDK and SYGVNS. The CDR3 has 13 residues. Trimming stripped 7 bases from V and 2 bases from J, with 11 bases between. CDR3 in DNA: TGTGCCAGCAATGGACAGCCCAACACTGAAGCTTTCTTT. Translated, it gives CASNGQPNTEAFF.

The genes are TRBV7-3 and TRBJ2-1; 11 bases fit TRBD1. The germline V gene has CDR1 SGHTA and CDR2 FQGTGA. Unmatched junction bases numbered 7, after V lost 0 bases and J lost 6 bases. The CDR3 length is 17 residues. The CDR3 DNA reads as TGTGCCAGCAGCTTAACGATAGGGGACAGGGGGAGCAATGAGCAGTTCTTC. Translated: CASSLTIGDRGSNEQFF.

The V and J genes are TRBV4-1 and TRBJ1-1, with 9 bases lining up with TRBD1. V lost 1 base, J lost 6 bases, and 6 bases stayed unmatched. Germline lookup yields CDR1 MGHRA and CDR2 YSYEKL. The CDR3 totals 15 residues. The CDR3 spells CASSQAYRGRAEAFF. The DNA of the CDR3 is TGCGCCAGCAGCCAAGCTTACAGGGGGCGAGCTGAAGCTTTCTTT.

V and J are TRBV28 and TRBJ1-1; tentatively, D is TRBD1 (5 bases). Trimming stripped 4 bases from V and 4 bases from J, with 13 bases between. Germline assignment: CDR1 MDHEN and CDR2 SYDVKM. The CDR3 sequence is 14 residues long. The CDR3 DNA follows: TGTGCCAGCAGTTCCATCAGGGTTGGCACTGAAGCTTTCTTT. This gives the protein CASSSIRVGTEAFF. The whole variable domain, remainder taken from reference TRBV28 and TRBJ1-1, is DVKVTQSSRYLVKRTGEKVFLECVQDMDHENMFWYRQDPGLGLRLIYFSYDVKMKEKGDIPEGYSVSREKKERFSLILESASTNQTSMYLCASSSIRVGTEAFFGQGTRLTVV.

V and J are TRBV9 and TRBJ2-1; the D gene is possibly TRBD2 (5 bases). Trimming pared 1 base from V and 9 bases from J, leaving 11 bases between. Germline V gene lookup returns CDR1 SGDLS and CDR2 YYNGEE. CDR3 length: 13 residues. The CDR3 loop is CASSVPGVGEQFF. CDR3 in DNA: TGTGCCAGCAGCGTACCCGGGGTCGGTGAGCAGTTCTTC.

J is TRBJ2-7 and V is TRBV9; 12 nucleotides align to TRBD2. The germline V gene encodes CDR1 SGDLS and CDR2 YYNGEE. This CDR3 region has 16 residues. Germline trimming cut 1 base from V and 2 bases from J; bases unmatched to any gene: 4. The CDR3 loop is CASSVTSGRPPYEQYF. CDR3 coding DNA: TGTGCCAGCAGCGTAACTAGCGGGAGGCCCCCCTACGAGCAGTACTTC.

The rearrangement uses TRBV27 and TRBJ2-5, with D possibly TRBD2 on 5 matching bases. The length of the CDR3 is 13 residues. CDR1 and CDR2 from the germline V gene are MNHEY and SMNVEV (reference sequence). V gave up 5 bases and J gave up 11 bases, with 18 bases separating them. The CDR3 loop is CASSGLALEEQYF. CDR3 DNA: TGTGCCAGCAGTGGGCTAGCCCTCGAAGAGCAGTACTTC.

This rearrangement joins TRBV29-1 to TRBJ2-1; possible D gene TRBD1, 5 bases. Germline lookup yields CDR1 SQVTM and CDR2 ANQGSEA. Trimming pared 3 bases from V and 9 bases from J, leaving 18 bases between. CDR3 size: 14 residues. CDR3 in DNA: TGCAGCGTTGATGGGCTCTCTCGAAGGGGTGAGCAGTTCTTC. Its protein product is CSVDGLSRRGEQFF.

The genes are TRBV5-4 and TRBJ2-2; TRBD2 might be the D (7 bases). The CDR3 length is 16 residues. V shed 4 bases and J shed 1 base, with 14 bases lying between them. Per the germline V gene, CDR1 is SGHNT and CDR2 is YYREEE (reference sequence). CDR3 DNA: TGTGCCAGCAGCCTGGGAGGGGGATTGAACACCGGGGAGCTGTTTTTT. It encodes CASSLGGGLNTGELFF.

The chain combines TRBV5-5 with TRBJ2-3, with 9 bases matching TRBD1. Trimming removed 4 bases from V and 1 base from J; junction bases left unmatched: 10. Germline V gene lookup returns CDR1 SGHKS and CDR2 YYEKEE (reference sequence). CDR3 length: 17 residues. The CDR3 nucleotides read TGTGCCAGCAGCCAACGTGGGACAGGGTTTCGCACAGATACGCAGTATTTT. This sequence encodes CASSQRGTGFRTDTQYF.

This sequence joins TRBV6-5 and TRBJ1-5; TRBD1 matches 8 bases. The germline gives CDR1 MNHEY, CDR2 SVGAGI. Losses at the gene ends were 6 bases for V and 6 bases for J; bases not matched to a gene: 4. The CDR3 runs to 13 residues. The CDR3 loop reads CASSRTGSQPQHF. The DNA of the CDR3 is TGTGCCAGCAGCCGGACAGGGAGTCAGCCCCAGCATTTT.

V and J are TRBV19 and TRBJ1-4, with 11 bases identical to TRBD1. The CDR3 has 18 amino acids. V lost 4 bases to trimming and J lost 0 bases; unmatched junction nucleotides: 7. Per germline, CDR1 LNHDA and CDR2 SQIVND (reference sequence). This CDR3 reads CASSTWTGGTATNEKLFF. CDR3 nucleotides: TGTGCCAGTAGTACCTGGACAGGGGGCACAGCAACTAATGAAAAACTGTTTTTT.